This T cell receptor (beta chain) was obtained from a study of blood T cells in healthy people across ages. This clonotype was detected only a few times. The CDR3 has 14 residues. Trimming cost V 8 bases and J 0 bases; bases outside gene matches: 1. Germline CDR1 reads ENHRY; CDR2 reads SYGVKD. It was with a sample-barcoded 5' primer and a J-beta primer mix that a second PCR of about 6 to 12 cycles was run. Tags on each cDNA molecule came from a template-switch adaptor with 12 random nucleotides. At least 2.5 million CDR3-containing paired-end reads were obtained per sample. TCRdb reprocessed the 5' RACE reads via MiXCR and lists one record per CDR3 protein. The sample consists of 600,000 to 650,000 distinct CDR3 sequences, roughly 50% of them appearing once.

The chain is built from TRBV10-3 and TRBJ1-5; TRBD1 aligns across 10 bases. The TCR sequence derives from a man aged 60-69 years in good health. Sequences were obtained from blood. In DNA, the CDR3 is TGTGCCATCGGGACAGGGGATAGCAATCAGCCCCAGCATTTT. It yields the protein CAIGTGDSNQPQHF.